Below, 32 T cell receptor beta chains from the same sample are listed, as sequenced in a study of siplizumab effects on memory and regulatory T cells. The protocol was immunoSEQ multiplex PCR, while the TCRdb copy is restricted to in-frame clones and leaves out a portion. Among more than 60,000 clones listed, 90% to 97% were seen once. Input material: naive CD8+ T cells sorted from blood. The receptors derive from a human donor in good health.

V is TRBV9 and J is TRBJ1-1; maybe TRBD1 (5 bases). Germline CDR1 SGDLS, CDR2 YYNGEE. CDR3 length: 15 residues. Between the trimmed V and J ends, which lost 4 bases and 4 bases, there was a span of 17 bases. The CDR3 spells CASSLPTGGSTEAFF. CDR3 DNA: TGTGCCAGCAGCCTACCCACGGGGGGGAGCACTGAAGCTTTCTTT.

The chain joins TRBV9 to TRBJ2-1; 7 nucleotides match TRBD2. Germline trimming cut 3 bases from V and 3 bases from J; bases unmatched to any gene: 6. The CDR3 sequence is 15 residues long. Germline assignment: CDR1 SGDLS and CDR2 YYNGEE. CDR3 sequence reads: CASSAPRGDYNEQFF. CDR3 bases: TGTGCCAGCAGCGCCCCCCGGGGGGACTACAATGAGCAGTTCTTC.

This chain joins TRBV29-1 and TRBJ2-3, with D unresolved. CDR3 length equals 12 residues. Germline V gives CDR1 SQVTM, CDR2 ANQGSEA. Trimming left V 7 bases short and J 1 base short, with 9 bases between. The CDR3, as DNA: TGCAGCGAAGGGTCGGGCACAGATACGCAGTATTTT. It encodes CSEGSGTDTQYF.

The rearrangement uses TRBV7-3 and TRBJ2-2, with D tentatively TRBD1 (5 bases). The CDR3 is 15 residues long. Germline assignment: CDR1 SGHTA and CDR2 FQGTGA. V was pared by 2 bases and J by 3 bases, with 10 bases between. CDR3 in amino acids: CASSLAGIDTGELFF. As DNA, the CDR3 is TGTGCCAGCAGCTTAGCAGGGATCGACACCGGGGAGCTGTTTTTT.

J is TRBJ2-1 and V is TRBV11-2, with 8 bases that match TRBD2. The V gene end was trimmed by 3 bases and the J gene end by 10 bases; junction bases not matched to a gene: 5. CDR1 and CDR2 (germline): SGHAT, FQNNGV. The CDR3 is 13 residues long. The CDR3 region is CASSFGTSHEQFF. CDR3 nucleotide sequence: TGTGCCAGCAGCTTCGGGACTAGTCACGAGCAGTTCTTC.

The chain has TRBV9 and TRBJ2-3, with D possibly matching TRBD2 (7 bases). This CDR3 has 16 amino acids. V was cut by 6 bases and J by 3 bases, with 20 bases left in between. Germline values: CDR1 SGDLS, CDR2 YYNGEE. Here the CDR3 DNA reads TGTGCCAGCACCTCAGGGAAGGGGGGGTTAACAGATACGCAGTATTTT. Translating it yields CASTSGKGGLTDTQYF.

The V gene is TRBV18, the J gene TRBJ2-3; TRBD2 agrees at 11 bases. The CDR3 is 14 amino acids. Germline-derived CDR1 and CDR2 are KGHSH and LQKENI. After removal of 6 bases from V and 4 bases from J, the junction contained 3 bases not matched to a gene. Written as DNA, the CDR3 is TGTGCCAGCTCGGAACTAGCGGGGGCAGATACGCAGTATTTT. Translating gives CASSELAGADTQYF. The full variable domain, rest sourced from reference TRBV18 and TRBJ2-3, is NAGVMQNPRHLVRRRGQEARLRCSPMKGHSHVYWYRQLPEEGLKFMVYLQKENIIDESGMPKERFSAEFPKEGPSILRIQQVVRGDSAAYFCASSELAGADTQYFGPGTRLTVL.

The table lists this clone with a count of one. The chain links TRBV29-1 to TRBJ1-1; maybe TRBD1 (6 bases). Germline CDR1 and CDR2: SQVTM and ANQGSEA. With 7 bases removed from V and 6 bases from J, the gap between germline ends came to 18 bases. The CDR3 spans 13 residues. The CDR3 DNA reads TGCAGCGACCACTCCAGGGGAGTCCCTGAAGCTTTCTTT. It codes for CSDHSRGVPEAFF.

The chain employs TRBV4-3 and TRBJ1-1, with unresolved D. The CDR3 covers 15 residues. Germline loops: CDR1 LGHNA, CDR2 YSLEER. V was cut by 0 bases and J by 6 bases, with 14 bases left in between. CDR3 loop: CASSQELGGSAEAFF. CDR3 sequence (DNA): TGCGCCAGCAGCCAAGAGTTGGGTGGGAGCGCTGAAGCTTTCTTT.

CDR3 in DNA: TGTGCCAGCACCGTTGCGGGGGATCTTCGGGAGACCCAGTACTTC. Residues: CASTVAGDLRETQYF. The J gene is TRBJ2-5, the V gene TRBV13; 7 positions agree with TRBD2. The CDR3 is 15 residues long. The germline V gene encodes CDR1 PRHDT and CDR2 FYEKMQ (reference sequence). V dropped 7 bases and J dropped 5; count of bases not matched to a gene: 13.

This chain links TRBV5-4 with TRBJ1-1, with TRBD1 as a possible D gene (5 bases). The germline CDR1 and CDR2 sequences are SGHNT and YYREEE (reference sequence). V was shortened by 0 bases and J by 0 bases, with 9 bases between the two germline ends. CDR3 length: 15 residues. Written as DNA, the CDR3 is TGTGCCAGCAGCTTGGTCGACAGAATGAACACTGAAGCTTTCTTT. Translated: CASSLVDRMNTEAFF.

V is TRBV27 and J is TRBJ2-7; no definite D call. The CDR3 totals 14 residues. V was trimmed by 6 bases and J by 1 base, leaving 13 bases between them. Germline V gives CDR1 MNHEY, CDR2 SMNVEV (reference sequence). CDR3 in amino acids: CASRTGEFSYEQYF. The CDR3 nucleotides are TGTGCCAGCAGAACGGGCGAATTTTCCTACGAGCAGTACTTC.

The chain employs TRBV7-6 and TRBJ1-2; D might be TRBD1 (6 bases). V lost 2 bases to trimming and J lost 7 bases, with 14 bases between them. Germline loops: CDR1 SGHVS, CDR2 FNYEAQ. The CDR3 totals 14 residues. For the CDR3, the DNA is TGTGCCAGCAGCTTAACAGGGATAGAGGCTGGCTACACCTTC. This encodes CASSLTGIEAGYTF.

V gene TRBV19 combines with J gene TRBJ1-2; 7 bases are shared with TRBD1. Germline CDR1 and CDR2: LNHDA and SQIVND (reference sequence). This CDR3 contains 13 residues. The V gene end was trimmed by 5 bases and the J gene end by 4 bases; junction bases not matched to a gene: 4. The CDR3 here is CASSADRSYGYTF. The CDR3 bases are TGTGCCAGTAGTGCGGACAGGTCCTATGGCTACACCTTC.

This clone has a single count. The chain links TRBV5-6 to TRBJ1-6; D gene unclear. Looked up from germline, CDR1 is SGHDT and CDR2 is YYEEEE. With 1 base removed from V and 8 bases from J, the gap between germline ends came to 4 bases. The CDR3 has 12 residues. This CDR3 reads CASSLQDSPLHF. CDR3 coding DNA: TGTGCCAGCAGCTTGCAGGATTCACCCCTCCACTTT. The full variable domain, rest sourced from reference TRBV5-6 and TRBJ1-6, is DAGVTQSPTHLIKTRGQQVTLRCSPKSGHDTVSWYQQALGQGPQFIFQYYEEEERQRGNFPDRFSGHQFPNYSSELNVNALLLGDSALYLCASSLQDSPLHFGNGTRLTVT.

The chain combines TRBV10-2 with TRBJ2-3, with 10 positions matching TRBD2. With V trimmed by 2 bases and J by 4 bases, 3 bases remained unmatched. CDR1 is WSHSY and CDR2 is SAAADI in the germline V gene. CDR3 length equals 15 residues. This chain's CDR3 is CASSEASGGPDTQYF. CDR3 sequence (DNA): TGCGCCAGCAGTGAGGCTAGCGGGGGCCCAGATACGCAGTATTTT.

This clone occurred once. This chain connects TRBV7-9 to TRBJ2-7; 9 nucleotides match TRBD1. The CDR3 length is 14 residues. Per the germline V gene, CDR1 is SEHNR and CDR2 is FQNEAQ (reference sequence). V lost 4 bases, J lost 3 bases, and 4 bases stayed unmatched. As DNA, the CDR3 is TGTGCCAGCAGCTCGGGACAGGGCGGCTACGAGCAGTACTTC. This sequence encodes CASSSGQGGYEQYF.

As DNA, the CDR3 is TGTGCCAGCAGGGGGGGCCTAGACGGGGAGCTGTTTTTT. Encoded protein: CASRGGLDGELFF. V is TRBV9 and J is TRBJ2-2; D might be TRBD1 or TRBD2, each matching 6 bases. The germline gives CDR1 SGDLS, CDR2 YYNGEE. This CDR3 has 13 residues. V was pared by 5 bases and J by 7 bases, with 12 bases between.

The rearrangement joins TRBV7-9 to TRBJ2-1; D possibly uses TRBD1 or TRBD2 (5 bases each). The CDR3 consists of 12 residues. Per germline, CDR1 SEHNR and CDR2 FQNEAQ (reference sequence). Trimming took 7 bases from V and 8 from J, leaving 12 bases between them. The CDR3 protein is CASTRGMDEQFF. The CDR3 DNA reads TGTGCCAGCACCCGGGGCATGGATGAGCAGTTCTTC.

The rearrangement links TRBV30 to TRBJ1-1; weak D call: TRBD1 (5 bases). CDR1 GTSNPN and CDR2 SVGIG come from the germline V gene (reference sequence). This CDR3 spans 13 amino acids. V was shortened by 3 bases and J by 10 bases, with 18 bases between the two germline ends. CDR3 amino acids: CAWRRDGENVAFF. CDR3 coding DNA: TGTGCCTGGAGGAGGGACGGTGAAAACGTAGCTTTCTTT.

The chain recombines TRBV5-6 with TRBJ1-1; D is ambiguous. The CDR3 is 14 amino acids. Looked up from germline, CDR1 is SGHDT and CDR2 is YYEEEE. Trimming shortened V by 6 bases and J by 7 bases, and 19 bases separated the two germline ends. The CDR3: CASISAVGQDEAFF. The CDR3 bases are TGTGCCAGCATCTCTGCGGTTGGGCAAGATGAAGCTTTCTTT.

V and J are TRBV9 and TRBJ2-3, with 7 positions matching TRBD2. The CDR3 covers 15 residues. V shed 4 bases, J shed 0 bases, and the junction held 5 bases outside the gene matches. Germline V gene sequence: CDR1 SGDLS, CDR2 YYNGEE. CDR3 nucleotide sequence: TGTGCCAGCAGCCCCGGGACTACCAGCACAGATACGCAGTATTTT. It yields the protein CASSPGTTSTDTQYF.

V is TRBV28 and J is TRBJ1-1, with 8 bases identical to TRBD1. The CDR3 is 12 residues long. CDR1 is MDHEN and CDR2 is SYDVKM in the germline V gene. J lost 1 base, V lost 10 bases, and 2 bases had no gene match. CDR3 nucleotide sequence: TGTGCCACAGGGGGCAGGAACACTGAAGCTTTCTTT. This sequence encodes CATGGRNTEAFF.

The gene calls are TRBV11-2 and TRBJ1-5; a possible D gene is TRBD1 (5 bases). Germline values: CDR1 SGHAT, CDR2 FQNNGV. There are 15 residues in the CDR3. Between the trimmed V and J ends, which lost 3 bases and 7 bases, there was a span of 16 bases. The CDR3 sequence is CASSLYGDAGQPQHF. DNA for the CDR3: TGTGCCAGCAGCTTGTATGGGGACGCCGGCCAGCCCCAGCATTTT.

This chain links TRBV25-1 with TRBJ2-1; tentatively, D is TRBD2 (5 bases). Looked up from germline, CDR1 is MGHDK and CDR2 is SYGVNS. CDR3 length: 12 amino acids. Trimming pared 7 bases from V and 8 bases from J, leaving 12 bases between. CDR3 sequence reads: CASKFGVYEQFF. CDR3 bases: TGTGCCAGCAAATTCGGGGTCTATGAGCAGTTCTTC. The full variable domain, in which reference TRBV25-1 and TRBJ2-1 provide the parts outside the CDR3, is EADIYQTPRYLVIGTGKKITLECSQTMGHDKMYWYQQDPGMELHLIHYSYGVNSTEKGDLSSESTVSRIRTEHFPLTLESARPSHTSQYLCASKFGVYEQFFGPGTRLTVL.

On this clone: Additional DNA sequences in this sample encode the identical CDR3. The CDR3: CASSITGGSYEQYF. For the CDR3, the DNA is TGTGCCAGTAGTATCACAGGGGGCTCCTACGAGCAGTACTTC. The rearrangement links TRBV19 to TRBJ2-7, with 8 bases identical to TRBD1. Germline CDR1 reads LNHDA; CDR2 reads SQIVND (reference sequence). J lost 0 bases, V lost 3 bases, and 1 base had no gene match. The CDR3 covers 14 residues.

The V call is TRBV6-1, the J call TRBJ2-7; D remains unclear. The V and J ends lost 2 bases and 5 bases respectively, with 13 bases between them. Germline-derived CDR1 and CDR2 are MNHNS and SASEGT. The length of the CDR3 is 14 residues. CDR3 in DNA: TGTGCCAGCAGTGAAAGACTGGCGGTAAACGAGCAGTACTTC. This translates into CASSERLAVNEQYF.

The CDR3 loop is CASSQEGTSGDNEQYF. The CDR3 nucleotides read TGCGCCAGCAGCCAAGAGGGGACTAGCGGGGACAACGAGCAGTACTTC. This chain joins TRBV4-1 and TRBJ2-7; 13 bases are shared with TRBD2. The V segment lost 0 bases and the J segment 5 bases; nucleotides outside the gene matches: 4. Germline V gene lookup returns CDR1 MGHRA and CDR2 YSYEKL. The CDR3 loop spans 16 amino acids.

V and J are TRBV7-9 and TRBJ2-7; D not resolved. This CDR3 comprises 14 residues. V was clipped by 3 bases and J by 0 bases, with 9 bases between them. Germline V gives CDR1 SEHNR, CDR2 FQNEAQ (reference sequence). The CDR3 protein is CASSFTVSSYEQYF. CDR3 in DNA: TGTGCCAGCAGCTTTACAGTAAGCTCCTACGAGCAGTACTTC.

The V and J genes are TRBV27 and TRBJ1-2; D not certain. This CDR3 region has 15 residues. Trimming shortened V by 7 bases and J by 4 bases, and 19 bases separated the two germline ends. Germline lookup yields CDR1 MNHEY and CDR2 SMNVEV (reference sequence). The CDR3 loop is CASTALGGLVYGYTF. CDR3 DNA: TGTGCCAGCACCGCGCTCGGCGGGTTAGTCTATGGCTACACCTTC.

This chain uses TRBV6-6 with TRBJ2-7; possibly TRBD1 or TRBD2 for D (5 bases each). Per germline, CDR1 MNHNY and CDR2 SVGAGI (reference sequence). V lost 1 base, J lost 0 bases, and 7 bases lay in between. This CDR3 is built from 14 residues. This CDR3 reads CASSYLGTSYEQYF. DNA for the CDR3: TGTGCCAGCAGTTACTTGGGGACCTCCTACGAGCAGTACTTC.

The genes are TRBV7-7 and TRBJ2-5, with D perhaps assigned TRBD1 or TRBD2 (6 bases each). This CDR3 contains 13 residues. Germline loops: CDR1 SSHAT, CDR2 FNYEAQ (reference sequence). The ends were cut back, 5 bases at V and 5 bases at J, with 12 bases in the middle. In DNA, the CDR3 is TGTGCCAGCAGCCCCGGGGGCCCGGAGACCCAGTACTTC. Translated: CASSPGGPETQYF.